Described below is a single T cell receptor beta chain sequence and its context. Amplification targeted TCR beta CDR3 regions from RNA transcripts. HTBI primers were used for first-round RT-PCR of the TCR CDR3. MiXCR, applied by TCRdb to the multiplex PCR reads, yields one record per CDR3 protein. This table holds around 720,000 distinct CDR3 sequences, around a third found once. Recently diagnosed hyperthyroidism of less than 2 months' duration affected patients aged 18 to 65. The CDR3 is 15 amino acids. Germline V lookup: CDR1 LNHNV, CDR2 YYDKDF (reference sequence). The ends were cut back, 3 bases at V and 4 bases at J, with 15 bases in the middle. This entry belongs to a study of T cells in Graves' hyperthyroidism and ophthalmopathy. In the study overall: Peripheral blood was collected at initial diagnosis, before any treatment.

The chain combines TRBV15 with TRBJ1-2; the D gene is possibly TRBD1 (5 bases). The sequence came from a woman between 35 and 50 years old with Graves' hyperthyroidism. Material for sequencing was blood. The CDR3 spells CATSSAGTEGYGYTF. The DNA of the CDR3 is TGTGCCACCAGCAGCGCCGGGACTGAGGGCTATGGCTACACCTTC. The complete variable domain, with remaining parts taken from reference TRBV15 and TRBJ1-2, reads DAMVIQNPRYQVTQFGKPVTLSCSQTLNHNVMYWYQQKSSQAPKLLFHYYDKDFNNEADTPDNFQSRRPNTSFCFLDIRSPGLGDTAMYLCATSSAGTEGYGYTFGSGTRLTVV.